The 28 T cell receptor beta chains given below trace back to one sample, sequenced in a study of control samples from healthy donors and cancer patients. The table came from immunoSEQ multiplex PCR; TCRdb's copy has only in-frame clones and leaves some out. The sample contains more than 85,000 clones, about four fifths of which appear only once. The source material was blood. The receptors were gathered from a woman in her forties or fifties in good health.

The chain has TRBV29-1 and TRBJ1-2, with unresolved D. Deletions cut 7 bases from V and 6 bases from J, with 12 bases between. Germline V CDR1 and CDR2: SQVTM, ANQGSEA. The CDR3 extends over 11 amino acids. The CDR3 sequence is CSGLEPDGYTF. The CDR3 DNA is TGCAGCGGTCTGGAACCCGATGGCTACACCTTC.

The rearrangement uses TRBV4-1 and TRBJ1-4, with TRBD1 as a possible D gene (6 bases). V shed 1 base and J shed 8 bases, with 11 bases lying between them. This CDR3 contains 14 residues. The germline gives CDR1 MGHRA, CDR2 YSYEKL. Here the CDR3 DNA reads TGCGCCAGCAGCCAAGTAGGGGGTGAGGAAAAACTGTTTTTT. Translated, it gives CASSQVGGEEKLFF.

The rearrangement links TRBV6-5 to TRBJ1-1, with unresolved D. The CDR3 spans 15 residues. The V end lost 7 bases, the J end lost 0 bases, and 15 bases lay between the germline ends. Germline-derived CDR1 and CDR2 are MNHEY and SVGAGI. The chain's CDR3 is CASTLGHIMNTEAFF. The CDR3, as DNA: TGTGCCAGCACCCTTGGCCACATCATGAACACTGAAGCTTTCTTT.

The chain has TRBV19 and TRBJ2-7, with D possibly matching TRBD1 (6 bases). Trimming cost V 3 bases and J 0 bases, with 9 bases left between them. The CDR3 extends over 14 amino acids. Germline assignment: CDR1 LNHDA and CDR2 SQIVND (reference sequence). The CDR3: CASSMAGDSYEQYF. In DNA form, the CDR3 reads TGTGCCAGTAGTATGGCAGGGGACTCCTACGAGCAGTACTTC. Using reference TRBV19 and TRBJ2-7 for the parts outside the CDR3, the full variable domain is DGGITQSPKYLFRKEGQNVTLSCEQNLNHDAMYWYRQDPGQGLRLIYYSQIVNDFQKGDIAEGYSVSREKKESFPLTVTSAQKNPTAFYLCASSMAGDSYEQYFGPGTRLTVT.

This clone came up a few times. The chain links TRBV4-1 to TRBJ1-5, with D possibly matching TRBD1 (6 bases). The CDR3 runs 15 residues. The germline CDR1 and CDR2 sequences are MGHRA and YSYEKL. With 3 bases removed from V and 6 bases from J, the gap between germline ends came to 15 bases. In DNA, the CDR3 is TGCGCCAGCAGCCATCCCGACAGAGGGGGTCAGCCCCAGCATTTT. Its translation is CASSHPDRGGQPQHF.

The chain employs TRBV21-1 and TRBJ2-1. TRBV21-1 is noted as a pseudogene. The CDR3 is made up of 15 amino acids. The CDR3 here is CASSKALFVIDEQFF. The CDR3 nucleotides are TGTGCCAGCAGCAAAGCGCTTTTCGTTATCGATGAGCAGTTCTTC.

The CDR3 DNA reads TGCGCCAGCACCGAGACAGGGTCGGGTGCCGGGGAGCTGTTTTTT. It yields the protein CASTETGSGAGELFF. V is TRBV10-2 and J is TRBJ2-2; TRBD1 matches 7 bases. The V segment lost 7 bases and the J segment 6 bases; nucleotides outside the gene matches: 11. This CDR3 has 15 amino acids. Germline CDR1 and CDR2: WSHSY and SAAADI.

The chain combines TRBV24-1 with TRBJ1-2; no clear D gene. V was trimmed by 4 bases and J by 7 bases, leaving 6 bases between them. This CDR3 is built from 11 residues. Per the germline V gene, CDR1 is KGHDR and CDR2 is SFDVKD. The CDR3 nucleotides read TGTGCCACCAGTGACGGGTTTGGCTACACCTTC. It codes for CATSDGFGYTF.

The chain joins TRBV6-5 to TRBJ2-7, with 8 bases that match TRBD2. The CDR3 contains 13 residues. The junction had 7 bases not matched to a gene; V was cut back by 10 bases and J by 2 bases. CDR1 and CDR2 from the germline V gene are MNHEY and SVGAGI. The CDR3 nucleotides are TGTGCCACCCGGGAGCGGGGGCCCTACGAGCAGTACTTC. Its protein is CATRERGPYEQYF.

The chain couples TRBV7-2 to TRBJ1-4, with D possibly TRBD1 on 5 matching bases. The CDR3 runs 14 residues. Germline V gene sequence: CDR1 SGHTA, CDR2 FQGNSA. Trimming stripped 0 bases from V and 14 bases from J, with 16 bases between. CDR3 in amino acids: CASSLASGTEVLFF. The CDR3, as DNA: TGTGCCAGCAGCTTAGCATCCGGGACGGAAGTTCTGTTTTTT. Based on the CDR3 plus reference TRBV7-2 and TRBJ1-4, the full variable domain is GAGVSQSPSNKVTEKGKDVELRCDPISGHTALYWYRQSLGQGLEFLIYFQGNSAPDKSGLPSDRFSAERTGGSVSTLTIQRTQQEDSAVYLCASSLASGTEVLFFGSGTQLSVL.

This sequence joins TRBV11-1 and TRBJ2-7; possibly TRBD2 for D (6 bases). Germline V lookup: CDR1 SGHAT, CDR2 FQDESV (reference sequence). The CDR3 length is 13 residues. V was shortened by 1 base and J by 7 bases, with 11 bases between the two germline ends. CDR3: CASSLVGEEEQYF. In nucleotides, the CDR3 is TGTGCCAGCAGCTTAGTAGGGGAGGAGGAGCAGTACTTC.

V usage is TRBV30 and J usage is TRBJ1-4, with a weak D call TRBD1 (6 bases). CDR1 is GTSNPN, CDR2 SVGIG, per germline (reference sequence). Deletions cut 2 bases from V and 8 bases from J, with 9 bases between. The CDR3 length is 12 residues. The CDR3 spells CAWSRGAEKLFF. The DNA for the CDR3 is TGTGCCTGGAGTCGGGGGGCCGAAAAACTGTTTTTT.

V usage is TRBV6-5 and J usage is TRBJ1-2; D possibly corresponds to TRBD1 (5 bases). The V and J ends lost 6 bases and 1 base respectively, with 15 bases between them. The CDR3 loop spans 15 amino acids. Per germline, CDR1 MNHEY and CDR2 SVGAGI. CDR3 bases: TGTGCCAGCAGACGCAGACAGATACTTAACTATGGCTACACCTTC. The encoded protein is CASRRRQILNYGYTF.

The chain combines TRBV7-2 with TRBJ1-6; no firm D call. The CDR3 contains 14 residues. The V gene lost 5 bases and the J gene lost 7 bases, with 12 bases spanning the gap. Germline CDR1 and CDR2: SGHTA and FQGNSA. CDR3 sequence: CASSPRHVNSPLHF. CDR3 DNA: TGTGCCAGCAGCCCTCGGCACGTAAATTCACCCCTCCACTTT.

The rearrangement joins TRBV11-3 to TRBJ2-7, with D hard to call. The CDR3 contains 13 residues. The germline CDR1 and CDR2 sequences are SGHNT and YENEEA. V lost 5 bases and J lost 6, with 14 bases in between. The CDR3 loop is CASSLNPLGEQYF. The CDR3 DNA sequence: TGTGCCAGCAGCCTAAACCCCCTGGGCGAGCAGTACTTC.

The chain couples TRBV18 to TRBJ2-7; 9 bases line up with TRBD2. Germline V CDR1 and CDR2: KGHSH, LQKENI. Germline trimming cut 3 bases from V and 0 bases from J; bases unmatched to any gene: 3. The CDR3 extends over 15 amino acids. This CDR3 reads CASSPPSGASYEQYF. The CDR3 region has the DNA TGTGCCAGCTCACCGCCTAGCGGGGCCTCCTACGAGCAGTACTTC.

V gene TRBV12-5 combines with J gene TRBJ1-5; D remains ambiguous. The CDR3 has 14 amino acids. Trimming removed 1 base from V and 1 base from J, with 5 bases in between. Germline V CDR1 and CDR2: LGHNT, FRNRAP. CDR3 nucleotides: TGTGCTAGTGGTTTGGATGGCAGCAATCAGCCCCAGCATTTT. Protein sequence: CASGLDGSNQPQHF. Combining the CDR3 with reference TRBV12-5 and TRBJ1-5 gives the whole variable domain DARVTQTPRHKVTEMGQEVTMRCQPILGHNTVFWYRQTMMQGLELLAYFRNRAPLDDSGMPKDRFSAEMPDATLATLKIQPSEPRDSAVYFCASGLDGSNQPQHFGDGTRLSIL.

CDR3 residues: CASSKAPWRATDTQYF. The CDR3 DNA reads TGTGCCAGCAGCAAAGCGCCGTGGAGGGCAACAGATACGCAGTATTTT. V gene TRBV21-1 combines with J gene TRBJ2-3; the DNA was not compared with TRBD2, the D call given in the table. TRBV21-1 is a pseudogene locus. The CDR3 has 16 amino acids.

This chain connects TRBV5-6 to TRBJ2-1; TRBD2 matches at 14 bases. The junction had 8 bases not matched to a gene; V was cut back by 4 bases and J by 5 bases. The germline CDR1 and CDR2 sequences are SGHDT and YYEEEE. This CDR3 comprises 17 residues. CDR3 region: CASSGEVTSGRDNEQFF. The DNA for the CDR3 is TGTGCCAGCAGCGGCGAAGTGACTAGCGGGAGGGACAATGAGCAGTTCTTC.

This clone was detected once. V gene TRBV5-6 combines with J gene TRBJ1-1; no clear D gene. The CDR3 spans 13 residues. Germline CDR1 is SGHDT and CDR2 is YYEEEE. The V end was cut by 4 bases, the J end by 4 bases, with 11 bases between. The CDR3 protein is CASSRATGTEAFF. The CDR3 nucleotides read TGTGCCAGCAGCCGGGCCACCGGCACTGAAGCTTTCTTT.

The chain recombines TRBV10-3 with TRBJ2-1, with 10 bases fitting TRBD2. This CDR3 region has 12 residues. Germline V gene data show CDR1 as ENHRY and CDR2 as SYGVKD. With 4 bases clipped from V and 14 bases from J, the junction kept 5 bases outside the gene matches. The CDR3 DNA reads as TGTGCCATCAGTGGAGCGGGAGGGCCTAAGTTCTTC. It is translated as CAISGAGGPKFF.

This chain joins TRBV5-1 and TRBJ2-1; 10 bases fit TRBD1. V shed 3 bases, J shed 1 base, and the junction held 1 base outside the gene matches. Germline values: CDR1 SGHRS, CDR2 YFSETQ. The length of the CDR3 is 15 residues. Here the CDR3 reads CASSSGQGSYNEQFF. CDR3 bases: TGCGCCAGCAGCTCGGGACAGGGGTCCTACAATGAGCAGTTCTTC.

The chain couples TRBV5-4 to TRBJ1-2; 9 bases are shared with TRBD1. Germline-derived CDR1 and CDR2 are SGHNT and YYREEE (reference sequence). With V trimmed by 0 bases and J by 3 bases, 3 bases remained unmatched. The CDR3 has 15 residues. CDR3 sequence (DNA): TGTGCCAGCAGCTTGGGACAGGGGGGAGACTATGGCTACACCTTC. Translating it yields CASSLGQGGDYGYTF.

The chain employs TRBV19 and TRBJ2-7; TRBD2 aligns across 8 bases. The CDR3 consists of 18 residues. The J segment lost 4 bases and the V segment lost 4 bases, leaving 18 bases of the junction unmatched. The germline V gene has CDR1 LNHDA and CDR2 SQIVND (reference sequence). DNA of the CDR3: TGTGCCAGTAGTAAAATTATAGGGGGAGCGGGAGTGGCGTACGAGCAGTACTTC. Its translation is CASSKIIGGAGVAYEQYF.

The genes are TRBV11-3 and TRBJ2-7, with no clear D. Germline CDR1 and CDR2: SGHNT and YENEEA. The V and J ends lost 5 bases and 5 bases respectively, with 16 bases between them. This CDR3 has 14 amino acids. The CDR3 bases are TGTGCCAGCAGCCCCGGTCAGGCTTCGGACGAGCAGTACTTC. Amino acid sequence: CASSPGQASDEQYF.

This rearrangement joins TRBV7-2 to TRBJ1-1, with D uncertain. This CDR3 has 14 residues. V was trimmed by 5 bases and J by 1 base, leaving 11 bases between them. Looked up from germline, CDR1 is SGHTA and CDR2 is FQGNSA. The CDR3 is CASSPRVRNTEAFF. CDR3 coding DNA: TGTGCCAGCAGCCCCCGGGTCCGGAACACTGAAGCTTTCTTT.

The chain is built from TRBV6-6 and TRBJ1-1; D may be TRBD1 (5 bases). Germline assignment: CDR1 MNHNY and CDR2 SVGAGI (reference sequence). This CDR3 has 14 residues. V was pared by 2 bases and J by 4 bases, with 11 bases between. The CDR3 nucleotides read TGTGCCAGCAGTTACCCGTCTGGGGCCACTGAAGCTTTCTTT. Its translation is CASSYPSGATEAFF.

The V call is TRBV19, the J call TRBJ2-1, with D unresolved. Per the germline V gene, CDR1 is LNHDA and CDR2 is SQIVND (reference sequence). The length of the CDR3 is 15 residues. V lost 3 bases and J 0 bases, leaving 9 bases between the germline ends. The CDR3 bases are TGTGCCAGTAGTATTTTAAAGGGCTCCTACAATGAGCAGTTCTTC. Amino acids: CASSILKGSYNEQFF.